The present T cell receptor beta chain was sequenced within a study of T cells in Graves' hyperthyroidism and ophthalmopathy. The CDR3 contains 12 residues. V was shortened by 0 bases and J by 6 bases, with 5 bases between the two germline ends. Germline assignment: CDR1 DFQATT and CDR2 SNEGSKA (reference sequence). Researchers amplified the TCR beta CDR3 regions from RNA transcripts. An initial round of RT-PCR targeting the TCR CDR3 relied on the HTBI primer set. TCRdb re-derived calls from the multiplex PCR reads in MiXCR, one entry per CDR3 protein. The profile shows a few hundred thousand distinct CDR3 sequences, 20% to 25% of them singletons. This clonotype was detected many times.

This chain links TRBV20-1 with TRBJ2-2; D not resolved. The sample comprised blood. This clonotype was sampled from a man aged 18 to 29 with Graves' hyperthyroidism. The DNA of the CDR3 is TGCAGTGCTAGAGAAACACCCGGGGAGCTGTTTTTT. Residues: CSARETPGELFF.